This T cell receptor beta chain was sequenced in a study of early T cells in non-severe SARS-CoV-2 infection. The study's findings and limits: Anti-spike CD8 responses were favored by VDJdb matching, which missed private and CD4 specificities.

Details on this clonotype: Its antigen remains unidentified.

Researchers tagged individual cDNA molecules with unique molecular identifiers. A single record per CDR3 protein comes from TCRdb applying MiXCR to the 5' RACE reads. The data contain over 90,000 distinct CDR3 sequences, 13% of them singletons. Sample: whole blood. The clonotype comes from an adult who was a healthcare worker with PCR-confirmed SARS-CoV-2 infection or an uninfected control (not recorded which).

This chain's CDR3 is CASSLRAGLGTEAFF. DNA for the CDR3: TGCGCCAGCAGCTTGAGGGCAGGACTCGGCACTGAAGCTTTCTTT. This chain uses TRBV5-1 with TRBJ1-1; D is unresolved. In germline, CDR1 is SGHRS, CDR2 YFSETQ. Trimming removed 1 base at V and 4 bases at J, with 14 bases between. The CDR3 is 15 residues long. Filled out from reference TRBV5-1 and TRBJ1-1, the complete variable domain reads KAGVTQTPRYLIKTRGQQVTLSCSPISGHRSVSWYQQTPGQGLQFLFEYFSETQRNKGNFPGRFSGRQFSNSRSEMNVSTLELGDSALYLCASSLRAGLGTEAFFGQGTRLTVV.